This T cell receptor (beta chain) originates from a study of blood T cell repertoires in COVID-19. The repertoire was sequenced with immunoSEQ multiplex PCR; TCRdb's copy has only in-frame clones and lacks some. The table shows around 340,000 clones, with around 83% occurring only once. This CDR3 has 10 amino acids. CDR1 and CDR2 (germline): SQVTM, ANQGSEA. J is TRBJ1-1 and V is TRBV29-1, with D uncertain. The source material was peripheral blood. The clonotype was recovered from a man aged 25 to 40 with active or convalescent COVID-19. CDR3 loop: CSGGSTEAFF. CDR3 sequence (DNA): TGCAGTGGAGGGAGCACTGAAGCTTTCTTT.